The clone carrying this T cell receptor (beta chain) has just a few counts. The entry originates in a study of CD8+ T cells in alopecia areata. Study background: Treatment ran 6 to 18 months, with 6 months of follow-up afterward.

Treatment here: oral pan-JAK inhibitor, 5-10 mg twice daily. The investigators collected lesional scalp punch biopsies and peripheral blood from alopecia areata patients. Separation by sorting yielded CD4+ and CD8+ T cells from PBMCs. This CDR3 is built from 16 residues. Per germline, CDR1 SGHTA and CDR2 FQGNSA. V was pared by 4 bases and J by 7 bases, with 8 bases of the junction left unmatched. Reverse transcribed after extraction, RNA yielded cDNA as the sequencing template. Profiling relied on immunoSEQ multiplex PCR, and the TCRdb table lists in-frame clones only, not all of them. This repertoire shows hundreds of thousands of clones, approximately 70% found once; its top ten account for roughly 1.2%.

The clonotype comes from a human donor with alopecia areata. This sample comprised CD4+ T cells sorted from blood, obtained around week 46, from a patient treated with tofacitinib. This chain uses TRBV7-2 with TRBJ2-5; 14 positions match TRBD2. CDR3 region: CASSSTGLAGGGTQYF. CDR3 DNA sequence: TGTGCCAGCAGCTCAACAGGACTAGCGGGGGGTGGGACCCAGTACTTC. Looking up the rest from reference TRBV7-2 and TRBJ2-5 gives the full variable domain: GAGVSQSPSNKVTEKGKDVELRCDPISGHTALYWYRQSLGQGLEFLIYFQGNSAPDKSGLPSDRFSAERTGGSVSTLTIQRTQQEDSAVYLCASSSTGLAGGGTQYFGPGTRLLVL.